Here is one TCR beta chain with its context. These data belong to a study of T cell changes during pregnancy in multiple sclerosis. The germline V gene encodes CDR1 SQVTM and CDR2 ANQGSEA. This CDR3 contains 15 residues. The V and J ends lost 4 bases and 4 bases respectively, with 17 bases between them. Method: immunoSEQ multiplex PCR; TCRdb's copy keeps in-frame clones and lacks some. In the table there are roughly 79,000 clones, around 93% of which are singletons. The sample in question was peripheral blood, obtained in the second trimester of pregnancy. The clonotype comes from a female donor in good health, enrolled as a control in a pregnancy study. This chain uses TRBV29-1 with TRBJ2-1, with TRBD2 as a possible D gene (6 bases). CDR3 loop: CSVVLGGSGYNEQFF. CDR3 nucleotide sequence: TGCAGCGTTGTATTGGGAGGCTCCGGGTACAATGAGCAGTTCTTC.